These 3 T cell receptor beta chains were sequenced from one sample in a study of blood T cell repertoires in COVID-19. Sequencing used immunoSEQ multiplex PCR; TCRdb keeps in-frame clones, though not all of them. The profile shows under 150,000 clones, around 82% of them singletons. Sequenced material: peripheral blood. The source of these receptors is an older man with active or convalescent COVID-19.

This clone occurred once. J is TRBJ2-2 and V is TRBV9, with 10 bases matching TRBD2. With V trimmed by 3 bases and J by 3 bases, 8 bases remained unmatched. Germline V gives CDR1 SGDLS, CDR2 YYNGEE. The CDR3 totals 17 residues. CDR3 nucleotides: TGTGCCAGCAGCGGGACCAATAGCGGGGGGTACACCGGGGAGCTGTTTTTT. Amino acid sequence: CASSGTNSGGYTGELFF.

This clone came up a few times. The V call is TRBV2, the J call TRBJ2-3, with 7 bases lining up with TRBD1. V was pared by 3 bases and J by 2 bases, with 8 bases of the junction left unmatched. The CDR3 consists of 16 residues. Germline loops: CDR1 SNHLY, CDR2 FYNNEI. CDR3 in amino acids: CASSESRTGSTDTQYF. For the CDR3, the DNA is TGTGCCAGCAGTGAGTCCCGGACAGGATCCACAGATACGCAGTATTTT.

On this clone: The sample carries other DNA sequences with the same CDR3. This chain links TRBV5-1 with TRBJ2-6, with D possibly TRBD2 on 6 matching bases. V lost 2 bases, J lost 2 bases, and 8 bases lay in between. The CDR3 loop spans 15 amino acids. Germline CDR1 SGHRS, CDR2 YFSETQ. The CDR3 DNA reads as TGCGCCAGCAGCTTAGGAGGGGCTGGGGCCAACGTCCTGACTTTC. Translating gives CASSLGGAGANVLTF.